The entry below gives a single T cell receptor (beta chain) sequence along with its context. Its target is unknown. Germline CDR1 SGHTA, CDR2 FQGNSA. V gave up 7 bases and J gave up 4 bases; unmatched junction bases: 5. This CDR3 has 14 amino acids. The data were produced by immunoSEQ multiplex PCR, yet TCRdb's version contains in-frame clones alone and is incomplete. The sample holds roughly 86,000 clones; about 88% are singletons and the top ten take less than 5%. These data are taken from a study of identifying expanded T cells in peripheral blood. Study conclusions and caveats: Technical replicates showed about 1.1 changed clones; roughly two weeks 15 to 20; four weeks 19. Clone count variance between roughly 2-week samples rose with total template count.

During the collection period, no donor immune events like infections were recorded. The rearrangement links TRBV7-2 to TRBJ1-2, with TRBD1 matching 11 bases. Sample: blood. The source is a person between 18 and 75 years old in good health. The CDR3, as DNA: TGTGCCAGCAATCGGGACAGGGGGTTCTATGGCTACACCTTC. Protein sequence: CASNRDRGFYGYTF.